Sequencing of this T cell receptor (beta chain) was carried out in a study of immune evolution from preneoplasia to lung adenocarcinoma. The overall study: HLA loss of heterozygosity: roughly 6.6% AIS, 15% MIA, roughly 35% ADC, none AAH. Study results and caveats: Top clone share appeared to fall from AAH through AIS, MIA, adenocarcinoma.

Measured with immunoSEQ multiplex PCR; TCRdb has only the in-frame clones, and not every one. The table includes 6,500 to 7,500 clones, roughly three quarters detected once. CDR1 is SGHVS and CDR2 is FQNEAQ in the germline V gene. The CDR3 consists of 12 residues. A remark on this clone: No antigen is known for it. Sequence at one end of the junction differs from germline and may be a read error.

V usage is TRBV7-8 and J usage is TRBJ2-1; D ambiguous. Sequenced input: FFPE minimally invasive lung adenocarcinoma tissue. This receptor was identified in a person aged 65 to 85 with lung adenocarcinoma. Written as DNA, the CDR3 is TGTGCCAGCACCGACAACTACAATGAGCGGTTCTTC. It is translated as CASTDNYNERFF.